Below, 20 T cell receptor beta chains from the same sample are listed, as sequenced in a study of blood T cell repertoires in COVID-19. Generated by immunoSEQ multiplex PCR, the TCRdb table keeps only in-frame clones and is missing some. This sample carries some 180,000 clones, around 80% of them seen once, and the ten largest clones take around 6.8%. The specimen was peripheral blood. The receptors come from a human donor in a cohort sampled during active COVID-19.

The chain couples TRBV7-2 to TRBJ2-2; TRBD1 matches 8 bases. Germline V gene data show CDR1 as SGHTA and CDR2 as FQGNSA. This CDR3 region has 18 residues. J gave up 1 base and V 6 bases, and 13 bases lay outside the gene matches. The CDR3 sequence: CASRVFGSGQGNTGELFF. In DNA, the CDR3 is TGTGCCAGCAGGGTTTTCGGGTCCGGACAGGGGAACACCGGGGAGCTGTTTTTT.

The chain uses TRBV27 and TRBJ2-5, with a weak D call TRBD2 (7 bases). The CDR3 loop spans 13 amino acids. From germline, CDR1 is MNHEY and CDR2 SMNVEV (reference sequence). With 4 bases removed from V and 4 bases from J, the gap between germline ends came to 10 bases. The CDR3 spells CASSSAGAETQYF. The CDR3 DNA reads TGTGCCAGCAGTTCGGCGGGGGCAGAGACCCAGTACTTC.

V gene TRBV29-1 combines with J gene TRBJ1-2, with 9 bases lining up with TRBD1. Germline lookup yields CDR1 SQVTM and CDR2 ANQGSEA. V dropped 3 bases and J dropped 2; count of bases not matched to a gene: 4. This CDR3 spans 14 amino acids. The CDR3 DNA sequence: TGCAGCGTTGAGGGACAGGGCGGGAACTATGGCTACACCTTC. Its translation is CSVEGQGGNYGYTF.

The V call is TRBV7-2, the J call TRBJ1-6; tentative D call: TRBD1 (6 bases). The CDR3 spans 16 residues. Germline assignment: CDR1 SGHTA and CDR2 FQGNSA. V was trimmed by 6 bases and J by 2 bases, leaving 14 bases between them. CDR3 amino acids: CASSSGGIAYNSPLHF. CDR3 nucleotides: TGTGCCAGCAGTTCGGGGGGCATCGCCTATAATTCACCCCTCCACTTT.

The CDR3 DNA reads as TGTGCCAGCAGTCAAACACAGGGGCGCGGAGATACGCAGTATTTT. This encodes CASSQTQGRGDTQYF. The rearrangement links TRBV27 to TRBJ2-3, with 7 bases fitting TRBD1. This CDR3 spans 15 amino acids. Germline values: CDR1 MNHEY, CDR2 SMNVEV (reference sequence). After removal of 5 bases from V and 5 bases from J, the junction contained 10 bases not matched to a gene.

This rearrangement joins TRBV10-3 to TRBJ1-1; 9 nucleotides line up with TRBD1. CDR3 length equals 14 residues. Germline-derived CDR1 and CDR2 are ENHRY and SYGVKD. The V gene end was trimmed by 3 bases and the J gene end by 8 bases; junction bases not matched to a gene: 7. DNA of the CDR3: TGTGCCATCAGTGAATCCACAGGGGGCATGGAAGCTTTCTTT. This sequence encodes CAISESTGGMEAFF.

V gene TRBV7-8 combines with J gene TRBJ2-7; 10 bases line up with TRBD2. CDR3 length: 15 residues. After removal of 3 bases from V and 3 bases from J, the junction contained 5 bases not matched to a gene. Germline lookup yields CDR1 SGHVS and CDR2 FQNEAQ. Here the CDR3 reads CASSLGTSENYEQYF. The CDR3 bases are TGTGCCAGCAGCTTGGGGACTAGCGAGAACTACGAGCAGTACTTC.

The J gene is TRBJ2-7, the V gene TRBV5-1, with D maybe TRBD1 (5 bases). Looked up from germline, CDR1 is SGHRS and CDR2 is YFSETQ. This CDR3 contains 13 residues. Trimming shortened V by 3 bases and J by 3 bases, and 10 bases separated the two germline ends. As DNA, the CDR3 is TGCGCCAGCAGCTGGCTAGGGGACTACGAGCAGTACTTC. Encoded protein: CASSWLGDYEQYF.

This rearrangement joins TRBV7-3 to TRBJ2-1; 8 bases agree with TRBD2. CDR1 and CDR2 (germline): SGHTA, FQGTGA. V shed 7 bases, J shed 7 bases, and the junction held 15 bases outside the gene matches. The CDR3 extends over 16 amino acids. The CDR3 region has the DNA TGTGCCAGCAATCAGCCCCCGGGGGGGGCGGGGAATGAGCAGTTCTTC. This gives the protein CASNQPPGGAGNEQFF.

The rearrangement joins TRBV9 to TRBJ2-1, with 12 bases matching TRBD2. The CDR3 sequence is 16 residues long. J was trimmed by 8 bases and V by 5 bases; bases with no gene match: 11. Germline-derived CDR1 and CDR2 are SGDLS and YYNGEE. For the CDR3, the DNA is TGTGCCAGCAGTCTAGCGGGGGGGCCGGGTATCTATGAGCAGTTCTTC. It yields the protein CASSLAGGPGIYEQFF.

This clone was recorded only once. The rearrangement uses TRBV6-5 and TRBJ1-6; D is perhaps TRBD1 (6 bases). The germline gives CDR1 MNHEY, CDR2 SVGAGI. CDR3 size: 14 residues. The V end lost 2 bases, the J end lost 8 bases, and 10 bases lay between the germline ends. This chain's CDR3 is CASSYDRSDSPLHF. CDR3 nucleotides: TGTGCCAGCAGTTACGACAGGTCGGATTCACCCCTCCACTTT.

This CDR3 is CSVRGQGNGYTF. CDR3 bases: TGCAGCGTCCGAGGACAGGGCAATGGCTACACCTTC. This chain connects TRBV29-1 to TRBJ1-2; 8 positions agree with TRBD1. The CDR3 contains 12 residues. Trimming at V came to 6 bases and at J to 6 bases, leaving 6 bases not matched to a gene. Germline values: CDR1 SQVTM, CDR2 ANQGSEA.

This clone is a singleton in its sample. CDR3 region: CASSQDQGQGYTGELFF. The CDR3 coding sequence is TGCGCCAGCAGCCAAGATCAAGGACAGGGGTACACCGGGGAGCTGTTTTTT. The chain couples TRBV4-1 to TRBJ2-2; 9 positions match TRBD1. V lost 0 bases to trimming and J lost 3 bases; unmatched junction nucleotides: 5. Germline values: CDR1 MGHRA, CDR2 YSYEKL. The CDR3 contains 17 residues.

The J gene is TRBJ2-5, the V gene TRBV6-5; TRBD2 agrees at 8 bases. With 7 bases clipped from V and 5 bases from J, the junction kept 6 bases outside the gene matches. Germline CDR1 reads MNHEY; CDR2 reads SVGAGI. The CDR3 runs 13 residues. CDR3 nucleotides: TGTGCCAGCACCTCGGGGGGGCCCGAGACCCAGTACTTC. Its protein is CASTSGGPETQYF.

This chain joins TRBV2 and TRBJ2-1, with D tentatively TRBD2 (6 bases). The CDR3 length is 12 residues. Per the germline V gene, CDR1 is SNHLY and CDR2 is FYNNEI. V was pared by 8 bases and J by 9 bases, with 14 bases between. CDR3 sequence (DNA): TGTGCCAGCCGCGGCAGAGCGGGTGAGCAGTTCTTC. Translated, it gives CASRGRAGEQFF.

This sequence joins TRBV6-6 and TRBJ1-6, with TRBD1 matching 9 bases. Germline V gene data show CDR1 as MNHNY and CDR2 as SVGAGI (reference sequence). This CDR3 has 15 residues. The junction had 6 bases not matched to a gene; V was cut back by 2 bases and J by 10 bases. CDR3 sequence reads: CASSYADRGGSPLHF. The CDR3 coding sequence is TGTGCCAGCAGTTACGCGGACAGGGGAGGGTCACCCCTCCACTTT.

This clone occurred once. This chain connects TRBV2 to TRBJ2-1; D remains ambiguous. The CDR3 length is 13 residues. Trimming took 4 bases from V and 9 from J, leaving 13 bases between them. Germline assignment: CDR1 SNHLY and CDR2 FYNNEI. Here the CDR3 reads CASSVSSESEQFF. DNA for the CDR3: TGTGCCAGCAGTGTGTCCTCGGAGAGTGAGCAGTTCTTC.

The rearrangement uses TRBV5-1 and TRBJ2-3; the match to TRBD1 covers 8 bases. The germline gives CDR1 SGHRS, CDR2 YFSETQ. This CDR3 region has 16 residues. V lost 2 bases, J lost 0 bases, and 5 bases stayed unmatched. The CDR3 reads CASSLTGQGSTDTQYF. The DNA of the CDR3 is TGCGCCAGCAGCTTAACCGGACAGGGCAGCACAGATACGCAGTATTTT.

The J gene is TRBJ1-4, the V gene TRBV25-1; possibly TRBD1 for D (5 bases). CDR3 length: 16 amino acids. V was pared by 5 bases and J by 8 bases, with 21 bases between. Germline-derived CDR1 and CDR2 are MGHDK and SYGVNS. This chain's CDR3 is CASSTLFGGLEEKLFF. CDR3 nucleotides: TGTGCCAGCAGTACCCTGTTCGGGGGGTTAGAAGAAAAACTGTTTTTT.

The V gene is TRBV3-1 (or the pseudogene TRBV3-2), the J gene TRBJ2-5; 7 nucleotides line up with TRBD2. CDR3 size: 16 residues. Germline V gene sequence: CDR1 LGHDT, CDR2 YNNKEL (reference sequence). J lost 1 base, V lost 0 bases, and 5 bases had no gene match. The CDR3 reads CASSQDRTGGQETQYF. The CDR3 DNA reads TGTGCCAGCAGCCAAGATAGGACGGGGGGCCAAGAGACCCAGTACTTC.